Following are 8 T cell receptor beta chains from one sample sequenced in a study of PD-1 blockade in mismatch repair-deficient tumors. Libraries were prepared by immunoSEQ multiplex PCR; TCRdb keeps only in-frame clonotypes and omits some of them. The sample contains some 19,000 clones, roughly four fifths of which appear only once. Sequenced material: PBMCs, taken 52 weeks after starting pembrolizumab. The receptors come from an adult with mismatch repair-deficient cancer.

This clone was found a few times. V usage is TRBV7-3 and J usage is TRBJ2-7, with TRBD1 as a possible D gene (6 bases). The CDR3 extends over 15 amino acids. V dropped 5 bases and J dropped 5 bases, with 19 bases sitting between them. CDR1 SGHTA and CDR2 FQGTGA come from the germline V gene. In DNA form, the CDR3 reads TGTGCCAGCAGCCCCGGGCCAGGGGTGCAGGACGAGCAGTACTTC. Its translation is CASSPGPGVQDEQYF.

The rearrangement joins TRBV6-4 to TRBJ2-2; D might be TRBD1 (7 bases). Germline V gives CDR1 MRHNA, CDR2 SNTAGT. Trimming shortened V by 2 bases and J by 9 bases, and 19 bases separated the two germline ends. The CDR3 is made up of 16 amino acids. CDR3 protein: CASSDRITGDFRELFF. CDR3 nucleotides: TGTGCCAGCAGTGACCGAATCACAGGGGACTTCAGGGAGCTGTTTTTT.

This clone was observed a single time. This chain connects TRBV19 to TRBJ2-3; 11 bases line up with TRBD2. This CDR3 region has 16 residues. Germline CDR1 and CDR2: LNHDA and SQIVND (reference sequence). The V and J ends lost 3 bases and 6 bases, in that order; junction bases with no gene match: 8. The CDR3 coding sequence is TGTGCCAGTAGTATCCCCCTAGCGGGAGGATTTGATACGCAGTATTTT. This translates into CASSIPLAGGFDTQYF.

The genes are TRBV9 and TRBJ2-3, with 7 nucleotides matching TRBD2. The length of the CDR3 is 16 residues. J was trimmed by 4 bases and V by 0 bases; bases with no gene match: 8. Germline CDR1 and CDR2: SGDLS and YYNGEE. In DNA, the CDR3 is TGTGCCAGCAGCGTAGTGGAGGGAGGGTGGGCAGATACGCAGTATTTT. Residues: CASSVVEGGWADTQYF.

In DNA, the CDR3 is TGTGCCAGCAGCCAATTACCGGGTGGCTACACCTTC. Translating it yields CASSQLPGGYTF. This sequence joins TRBV14 and TRBJ1-2; D remains unclear. The CDR3 consists of 12 residues. V was pared by 2 bases and J by 7 bases, with 8 bases between. The germline V gene encodes CDR1 SGHDN and CDR2 FVKESK. Full variable domain (rest looked up from reference TRBV14 and TRBJ1-2): EAGVTQFPSHSVIEKGQTVTLRCDPISGHDNLYWYRRVMGKEIKFLLHFVKESKQDESGMPNNRFLAERTGGTYSTLKVQPAELEDSGVYFCASSQLPGGYTFGSGTRLTVV.

The chain has TRBV5-6 and TRBJ2-3; D perhaps matches TRBD1 (6 bases). The CDR3 is 19 residues long. CDR1 SGHDT and CDR2 YYEEEE come from the germline V gene. Trimming took off 0 bases at V and 0 bases at J, with 20 bases between the two ends. The CDR3 spells CASSLAAQGMGLSTDTQYF. The CDR3 DNA reads as TGTGCCAGCAGCTTGGCGGCACAGGGTATGGGGTTAAGCACAGATACGCAGTATTTT.

This clone appeared once. The chain joins TRBV2 to TRBJ1-1; tentative D call: TRBD1 (6 bases). Trimming pared 7 bases from V and 4 bases from J, leaving 16 bases between. Germline V gene lookup returns CDR1 SNHLY and CDR2 FYNNEI. This CDR3 is 14 amino acids long. The CDR3 bases are TGTGCCAGCACCACGAACAGGGAAGTCACTGAAGCTTTCTTT. Translation: CASTTNREVTEAFF.

This clone was observed a handful of times. The V call is TRBV9, the J call TRBJ2-7; D might be TRBD2 (5 bases). V was pared by 0 bases and J by 4 bases, with 11 bases between. The CDR3 is 14 residues long. Germline loops: CDR1 SGDLS, CDR2 YYNGEE. DNA for the CDR3: TGTGCCAGCAGCGTAGATTTTCTAGCTTACGAGCAGTACTTC. This translates into CASSVDFLAYEQYF.